This T cell receptor beta chain was sequenced in a study of beta chain features in type 1 diabetes. Expressed TCRB transcripts were sequenced because the isolated RNA had all been reverse transcribed beforehand. Mean yield for stem cell-like memory T cell samples was approximately 1 million reads. The data were produced by immunoSEQ multiplex PCR, yet TCRdb's version contains in-frame clones alone and is incomplete. The sample gives about 110,000 clones, almost 40% of which show up once; roughly 0.059% is in the top ten. The CDR3 totals 15 residues. The ends lost 4 bases at V and 4 bases at J; junction bases unmatched: 6. CDR1 is MGHRA and CDR2 is YSYEKL in the germline V gene.

Sample: stem cell memory CD4+ T cells from blood. This clonotype was sampled from a woman aged 18-29 years in good health. The rearrangement links TRBV4-1 to TRBJ2-1; TRBD2 matches at 8 bases. The DNA of the CDR3 is TGCGCCAGCAGCCCTGGACTAGCCGCGTACAATGAGCAGTTCTTC. Translation gives CASSPGLAAYNEQFF.